These T cell receptor beta chains were read from a single sample in a study of T-cell memory formation after mild COVID-19. TCRdb processed the 5' RACE reads anew with MiXCR; each CDR3 protein has one entry. Of roughly 480,000 distinct CDR3 sequences listed, about 23% are singletons. The source material was PBMCs or a T cell subset sorted from them (not recorded which). The origin of the receptors is an adult woman who had mild COVID-19 (a few samples of this study predate the infection). Cell type and time point are not known. CDR3s include the opening cysteine and the closing phenylalanine or tryptophan. The D gene is left open where the match is weak. The size entry is marked missing in some rows and otherwise reads once, few, many or a size class.

clone size: few; D gene: TRBD2; V gene: TRBV12-3/TRBV12-4; J gene: TRBJ2-7; CDR3 protein: CASRWGTRRDYEQYF; CDR3 DNA: TGTGCCAGCCGGTGGGGGACTAGACGAGACTACGAGCAGTACTTC
clone size: NA; D gene: TRBD2; V gene: TRBV27; J gene: TRBJ2-7; CDR3 protein: CASTPRPGLGYEQYF; CDR3 DNA: TGTGCCAGCACCCCACGGCCGGGACTAGGCTACGAGCAGTACTTC
clone size: NA; D gene: TRBD1; V gene: TRBV24-1; J gene: TRBJ2-1; CDR3 protein: CATSDLWVGGEQFF; CDR3 DNA: TGTGCCACCAGTGATTTGTGGGTAGGGGGCGAGCAGTTCTTC
clone size: many; D gene: TRBD1; V gene: TRBV7-9; J gene: TRBJ2-3; CDR3 protein: CASSLVGQPTDTQYF; CDR3 DNA: TGTGCCAGCAGCTTAGTGGGACAGCCCACAGATACGCAGTATTTT
clone size: NA; D gene: TRBD2; V gene: TRBV7-2; J gene: TRBJ2-4; CDR3 protein: CASRSGLARVNIQYF; CDR3 DNA: TGTGCCAGCAGGAGTGGACTAGCGAGGGTGAACATTCAGTACTTC
clone size: NA; D gene: TRBD1; V gene: TRBV10-3; J gene: TRBJ2-7; CDR3 protein: CAISEGDRDSYEQYF; CDR3 DNA: TGTGCCATCAGTGAGGGGGACAGGGACTCCTACGAGCAGTACTTC
clone size: NA; D gene: TRBD1; V gene: TRBV24-1; J gene: TRBJ2-3; CDR3 protein: CATRHRGEDTQYF; CDR3 DNA: TGTGCCACCAGACACAGGGGTGAAGATACGCAGTATTTT
clone size: few; D gene: NA; V gene: TRBV29-1; J gene: TRBJ2-7; CDR3 protein: CSVEDKGLYEQYF; CDR3 DNA: TGCAGCGTTGAAGATAAGGGACTCTACGAGCAGTACTTC
clone size: NA; D gene: NA; V gene: TRBV5-1; J gene: TRBJ2-1; CDR3 protein: CASRLGVDEQFF; CDR3 DNA: TGCGCCAGCAGGCTCGGTGTTGATGAGCAGTTCTTC
clone size: few; D gene: TRBD1; V gene: TRBV11-2; J gene: TRBJ2-5; CDR3 protein: CASSGETGVKETQYF; CDR3 DNA: TGTGCCAGCAGCGGCGAGACAGGGGTAAAAGAGACCCAGTACTTC
clone size: NA; D gene: NA; V gene: TRBV6-2/TRBV6-3; J gene: TRBJ2-5; CDR3 protein: CASSYSGTQQETQYF; CDR3 DNA: TGTGCCAGCAGTTACTCCGGGACACAACAAGAGACCCAGTACTTC
clone size: few; D gene: TRBD2; V gene: TRBV7-8; J gene: TRBJ2-2; CDR3 protein: CASSLGRTSGANTGELFF; CDR3 DNA: TGTGCCAGCAGCTTAGGAAGGACTAGCGGTGCTAACACCGGGGAGCTGTTTTTT
clone size: NA; D gene: NA; V gene: TRBV6-2/TRBV6-3; J gene: TRBJ2-7; CDR3 protein: CASSYLQGYEQYF; CDR3 DNA: TGTGCCAGCAGTTACCTCCAGGGCTACGAGCAGTACTTC
clone size: once; D gene: NA; V gene: TRBV25-1; J gene: TRBJ1-1; CDR3 protein: CASSEYGGLAFF; CDR3 DNA: TGTGCCAGCAGTGAATATGGGGGGCTGGCTTTCTTT
clone size: NA; D gene: NA; V gene: TRBV7-6; J gene: TRBJ2-7; CDR3 protein: CASSWGFDEQYF; CDR3 DNA: TGTGCCAGCAGCTGGGGGTTCGACGAGCAGTACTTC
clone size: NA; D gene: NA; V gene: TRBV9; J gene: TRBJ2-3; CDR3 protein: CASIPDLGHPTDTQYF; CDR3 DNA: TGTGCCAGCATCCCAGATTTGGGACACCCCACAGATACGCAGTATTTT
clone size: NA; D gene: TRBD1; V gene: TRBV5-1; J gene: TRBJ1-1; CDR3 protein: CASSKGDRVNGNTEAFF; CDR3 DNA: TGCGCCAGCAGCAAGGGGGACAGGGTGAATGGGAACACTGAAGCTTTCTTT
clone size: once; D gene: NA; V gene: TRBV5-1; J gene: TRBJ2-3; CDR3 protein: CASSLEWDTKYF; CDR3 DNA: TGCGCCAGCAGCTTGGAATGGGATACGAAGTATTTT
clone size: NA; D gene: NA; V gene: TRBV30; J gene: TRBJ2-5; CDR3 protein: CAWSLAETQYF; CDR3 DNA: TGTGCCTGGAGTCTAGCGGAGACCCAGTACTTC
clone size: NA; D gene: TRBD2; V gene: TRBV7-9; J gene: TRBJ2-1; CDR3 protein: CASSSGLAGGTYNEQFF; CDR3 DNA: TGTGCCAGCAGCTCCGGACTAGCGGGAGGGACCTACAATGAGCAGTTCTTC
clone size: NA; D gene: TRBD2; V gene: TRBV7-9; J gene: TRBJ2-3; CDR3 protein: CASSQTGLVPPQYF; CDR3 DNA: TGTGCCAGCAGCCAGACGGGACTAGTTCCTCCGCAGTATTTT
clone size: NA; D gene: TRBD1; V gene: TRBV19; J gene: TRBJ2-2; CDR3 protein: CASKVGTGNTGELFF; CDR3 DNA: TGTGCCAGTAAGGTCGGGACAGGGAACACCGGGGAGCTGTTTTTT
clone size: many; D gene: NA; V gene: TRBV12-3/TRBV12-4; J gene: TRBJ2-1; CDR3 protein: CASNLGLYRFF; CDR3 DNA: TGTGCCAGCAACCTGGGACTGTATCGGTTCTTC
clone size: NA; D gene: TRBD1; V gene: TRBV12-3/TRBV12-4; J gene: TRBJ2-3; CDR3 protein: CASSALRTGASTDTQYF; CDR3 DNA: TGTGCCAGCAGCGCGCTTCGGACAGGGGCTAGCACAGATACGCAGTATTTT
clone size: NA; D gene: NA; V gene: TRBV9; J gene: TRBJ2-3; CDR3 protein: CASSESTYSTDTQYF; CDR3 DNA: TGTGCCAGCAGCGAATCAACGTACAGCACAGATACGCAGTATTTT
clone size: many; D gene: TRBD2; V gene: TRBV7-6; J gene: TRBJ2-2; CDR3 protein: CASSLGTSGTGELFF; CDR3 DNA: TGTGCCAGCAGCTTAGGGACTAGCGGCACCGGGGAGCTGTTTTTT
clone size: NA; D gene: NA; V gene: TRBV12-3/TRBV12-4; J gene: TRBJ2-3; CDR3 protein: CASSDLVSPSTDTQYF; CDR3 DNA: TGTGCCAGCAGTGATTTGGTTTCCCCTAGCACAGATACGCAGTATTTT
clone size: few; D gene: NA; V gene: TRBV7-9; J gene: TRBJ1-1; CDR3 protein: CASSLSPGNSEAFF; CDR3 DNA: TGTGCCAGCAGCTTATCCCCAGGGAACTCTGAAGCTTTCTTT
clone size: NA; D gene: NA; V gene: TRBV27; J gene: TRBJ1-1; CDR3 protein: CASKGGGTEAFF; CDR3 DNA: TGTGCCAGTAAGGGGGGTGGCACTGAAGCTTTCTTT
clone size: NA; D gene: TRBD1; V gene: TRBV7-9; J gene: TRBJ2-5; CDR3 protein: CASSFPGTGPRETQYF; CDR3 DNA: TGTGCCAGCAGCTTTCCGGGGACAGGCCCTCGGGAGACCCAGTACTTC
clone size: NA; D gene: TRBD1; V gene: TRBV6-5; J gene: TRBJ1-2; CDR3 protein: CASSYGSGTDGRGYTF; CDR3 DNA: TGTGCCAGCAGTTACGGGAGCGGGACAGATGGCCGGGGCTACACCTTC
clone size: few; D gene: TRBD2; V gene: TRBV5-6; J gene: TRBJ2-5; CDR3 protein: CASSLRLAGGPETQYF; CDR3 DNA: TGTGCCAGCAGCTTGAGGCTAGCGGGAGGGCCAGAGACCCAGTACTTC
clone size: few; D gene: NA; V gene: TRBV29-1; J gene: TRBJ2-1; CDR3 protein: CSGGFSYNEQFF; CDR3 DNA: TGCAGTGGGGGATTCTCCTACAATGAGCAGTTCTTC
clone size: NA; D gene: TRBD2; V gene: TRBV11-2; J gene: TRBJ2-1; CDR3 protein: CASSPTSGSSEQFF; CDR3 DNA: TGTGCCAGCAGTCCCACTAGCGGGAGCAGTGAGCAGTTCTTC
clone size: few; D gene: TRBD1; V gene: TRBV12-3/TRBV12-4; J gene: TRBJ2-1; CDR3 protein: CASSPSGQRVQFF; CDR3 DNA: TGTGCCAGCAGTCCATCGGGACAGAGGGTACAGTTCTTC
clone size: NA; D gene: NA; V gene: TRBV5-1; J gene: TRBJ2-1; CDR3 protein: CASSLVRGSSYNEQFF; CDR3 DNA: TGCGCCAGCAGCTTGGTTAGGGGAAGCTCCTACAATGAGCAGTTCTTC
clone size: few; D gene: NA; V gene: TRBV3-1; J gene: TRBJ2-7; CDR3 protein: CASRSGGGSYEQYF; CDR3 DNA: TGTGCCAGCAGATCGGGCGGCGGATCCTACGAGCAGTACTTC
clone size: NA; D gene: NA; V gene: TRBV27; J gene: TRBJ1-5; CDR3 protein: CASSYGKNQPQHF; CDR3 DNA: TGTGCCAGCAGTTACGGCAAAAATCAGCCCCAGCATTTT
clone size: NA; D gene: NA; V gene: TRBV15; J gene: TRBJ2-7; CDR3 protein: CATSRDFGTYEQYF; CDR3 DNA: TGTGCCACCAGCAGAGATTTTGGAACCTACGAGCAGTACTTC
clone size: few; D gene: TRBD1; V gene: TRBV12-3/TRBV12-4; J gene: TRBJ2-7; CDR3 protein: CASTRDSYYEQYF; CDR3 DNA: TGTGCCAGCACCCGGGACAGCTACTACGAGCAGTACTTC
clone size: few; D gene: TRBD1; V gene: TRBV11-3; J gene: TRBJ1-6; CDR3 protein: CASSLEGRGTGDSPLHF; CDR3 DNA: TGTGCCAGCAGCTTAGAAGGCCGCGGGACAGGAGATTCACCCCTCCACTTT
clone size: NA; D gene: NA; V gene: TRBV18; J gene: TRBJ1-2; CDR3 protein: CASSLEATNYGYTF; CDR3 DNA: TGTGCCAGCTCACTTGAGGCGACTAACTATGGCTACACCTTC
clone size: NA; D gene: TRBD1; V gene: TRBV24-1; J gene: TRBJ1-1; CDR3 protein: CATSDSGTGNTEAFF; CDR3 DNA: TGTGCCACCAGTGACTCGGGGACAGGGAACACTGAAGCTTTCTTT
clone size: NA; D gene: NA; V gene: TRBV5-6; J gene: TRBJ2-7; CDR3 protein: CASSFMVYEQYF; CDR3 DNA: TGTGCCAGCAGCTTCATGGTCTACGAGCAGTACTTC
clone size: few; D gene: TRBD2; V gene: TRBV12-3/TRBV12-4; J gene: TRBJ2-7; CDR3 protein: CASSISAGVASTQSYEQYF; CDR3 DNA: TGTGCCAGCAGTATTAGCGCGGGGGTGGCTTCTACCCAGTCCTACGAGCAGTACTTC
clone size: NA; D gene: TRBD2; V gene: TRBV6-5; J gene: TRBJ2-1; CDR3 protein: CASSYSHERGHQIF; CDR3 DNA: TGTGCCAGCAGTTACTCCCACGAGCGGGGGCACCAGATCTTC
clone size: NA; D gene: TRBD1; V gene: TRBV29-1; J gene: TRBJ1-2; CDR3 protein: CSVEEATGFYGYTF; CDR3 DNA: TGCAGCGTTGAGGAAGCGACAGGGTTCTATGGCTACACCTTC
clone size: NA; D gene: NA; V gene: TRBV5-1; J gene: TRBJ2-1; CDR3 protein: CASYPGGRGYNEQFF; CDR3 DNA: TGCGCCAGTTATCCGGGGGGCCGTGGCTACAATGAGCAGTTCTTC
clone size: NA; D gene: TRBD2; V gene: TRBV12-3/TRBV12-4; J gene: TRBJ2-5; CDR3 protein: CASTTLRVSGVDAFQETQYF; CDR3 DNA: TGTGCCAGCACTACTTTACGGGTTAGCGGGGTCGACGCATTCCAAGAGACCCAGTACTTC
clone size: NA; D gene: TRBD2; V gene: TRBV20-1; J gene: TRBJ2-5; CDR3 protein: CSATGTSGRNGETQYF; CDR3 DNA: TGCAGTGCTACCGGGACTAGCGGGAGAAATGGGGAGACCCAGTACTTC
clone size: few; D gene: NA; V gene: TRBV4-3; J gene: TRBJ2-7; CDR3 protein: CASSQDRREQYF; CDR3 DNA: TGCGCCAGCAGCCAAGATAGACGCGAGCAGTACTTC
clone size: NA; D gene: NA; V gene: TRBV4-2; J gene: TRBJ2-1; CDR3 protein: CASSQGPGGLGVYNEQFF; CDR3 DNA: TGTGCCAGCAGCCAAGGACCAGGCGGGCTAGGGGTTTACAATGAGCAGTTCTTC
clone size: NA; D gene: TRBD1; V gene: TRBV9; J gene: TRBJ2-5; CDR3 protein: CASSVTGGYQETQYF; CDR3 DNA: TGTGCCAGCAGCGTAACAGGGGGCTACCAAGAGACCCAGTACTTC
clone size: few; D gene: TRBD1; V gene: TRBV5-5; J gene: TRBJ1-1; CDR3 protein: CASSVQGWVNTEAFF; CDR3 DNA: TGTGCCAGCAGCGTACAGGGGTGGGTGAACACTGAAGCTTTCTTT
clone size: NA; D gene: NA; V gene: TRBV9; J gene: TRBJ2-3; CDR3 protein: CASSAEPASDTQYF; CDR3 DNA: TGTGCCAGCAGCGCGGAACCGGCCTCAGATACGCAGTATTTT
clone size: few; D gene: NA; V gene: TRBV3-1; J gene: TRBJ1-1; CDR3 protein: CASSLLTGNTEAFF; CDR3 DNA: TGTGCCAGCAGCCTCCTGACAGGGAACACTGAAGCTTTCTTT
clone size: NA; D gene: NA; V gene: TRBV20-1; J gene: TRBJ1-1; CDR3 protein: CSAAGEAAGGMNTEAFF; CDR3 DNA: TGCAGTGCCGCCGGAGAGGCCGCGGGAGGTATGAACACTGAAGCTTTCTTT